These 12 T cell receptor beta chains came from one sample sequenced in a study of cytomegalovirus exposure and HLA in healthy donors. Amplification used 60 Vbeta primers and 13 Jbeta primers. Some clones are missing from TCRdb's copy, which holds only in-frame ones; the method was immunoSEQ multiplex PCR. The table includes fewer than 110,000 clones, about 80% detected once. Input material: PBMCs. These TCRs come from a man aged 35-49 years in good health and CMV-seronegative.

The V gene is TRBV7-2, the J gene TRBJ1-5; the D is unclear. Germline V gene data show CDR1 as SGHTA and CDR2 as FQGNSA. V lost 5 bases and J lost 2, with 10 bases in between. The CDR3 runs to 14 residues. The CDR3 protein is CASSPGRRNQPQHF. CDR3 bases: TGTGCCAGCAGCCCAGGCCGGCGCAATCAGCCCCAGCATTTT.

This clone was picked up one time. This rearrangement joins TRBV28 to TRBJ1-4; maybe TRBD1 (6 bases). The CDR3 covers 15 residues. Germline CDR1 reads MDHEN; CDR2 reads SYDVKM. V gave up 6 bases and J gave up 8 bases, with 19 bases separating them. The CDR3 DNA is TGTGCCAGCAGCTCTAACGGGGGGCTTCGGGAAAAACTGTTTTTT. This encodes CASSSNGGLREKLFF.

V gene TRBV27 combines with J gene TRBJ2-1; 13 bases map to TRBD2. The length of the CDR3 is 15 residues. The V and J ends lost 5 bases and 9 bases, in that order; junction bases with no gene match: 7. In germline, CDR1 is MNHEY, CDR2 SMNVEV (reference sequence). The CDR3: CASSTLAGGLGEQFF. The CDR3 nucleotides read TGTGCCAGCAGTACACTAGCGGGGGGGCTGGGTGAGCAGTTCTTC.

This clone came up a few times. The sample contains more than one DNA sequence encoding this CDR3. CDR3 nucleotide sequence: TGTGCCAGCAGCTTAACTAGCGGGGGGGCTGGGGATACGCAGTATTTT. This codes for CASSLTSGGAGDTQYF. The chain carries TRBV7-3 and TRBJ2-3; TRBD2 aligns across 11 bases. The CDR3 spans 16 residues. Trimming took 0 bases from V and 6 from J; bases not matched to a gene: 5. Germline-derived CDR1 and CDR2 are SGHTA and FQGTGA.

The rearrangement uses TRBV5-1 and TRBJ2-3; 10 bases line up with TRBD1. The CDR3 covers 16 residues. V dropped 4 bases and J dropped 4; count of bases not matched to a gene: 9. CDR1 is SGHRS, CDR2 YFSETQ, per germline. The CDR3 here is CASSPKWTGGPDTQYF. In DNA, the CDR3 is TGCGCCAGCAGCCCAAAATGGACAGGGGGTCCAGATACGCAGTATTTT.

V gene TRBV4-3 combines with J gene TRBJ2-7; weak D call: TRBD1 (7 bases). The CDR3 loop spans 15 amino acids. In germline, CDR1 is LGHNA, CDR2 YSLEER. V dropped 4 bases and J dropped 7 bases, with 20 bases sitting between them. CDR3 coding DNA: TGCGCCAGCAGCCCTAAGTCAGGGGGGCGTGGGGAGCAGTACGTC. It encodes CASSPKSGGRGEQYV.

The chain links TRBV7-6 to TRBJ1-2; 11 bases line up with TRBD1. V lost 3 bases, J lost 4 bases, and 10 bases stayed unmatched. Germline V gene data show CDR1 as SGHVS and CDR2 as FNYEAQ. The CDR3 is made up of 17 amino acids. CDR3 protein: CASSLGTGGAASYGYTF. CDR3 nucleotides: TGTGCCAGCAGCTTGGGGACAGGGGGGGCTGCTAGCTATGGCTACACCTTC. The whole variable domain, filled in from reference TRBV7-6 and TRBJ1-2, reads GAGVSQSPRYKVTKRGQDVALRCDPISGHVSLYWYRQALGQGPEFLTYFNYEAQQDKSGLPNDRFSAERPEGSISTLTIQRTEQRDSAMYRCASSLGTGGAASYGYTFGSGTRLTVV.

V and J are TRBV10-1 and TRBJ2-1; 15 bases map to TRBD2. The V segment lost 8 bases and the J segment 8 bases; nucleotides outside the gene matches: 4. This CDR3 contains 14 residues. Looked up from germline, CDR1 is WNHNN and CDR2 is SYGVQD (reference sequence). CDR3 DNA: TGCGCCAGCGGACTAGCGGGGGGGCTCGATGAGCAGTTCTTC. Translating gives CASGLAGGLDEQFF.

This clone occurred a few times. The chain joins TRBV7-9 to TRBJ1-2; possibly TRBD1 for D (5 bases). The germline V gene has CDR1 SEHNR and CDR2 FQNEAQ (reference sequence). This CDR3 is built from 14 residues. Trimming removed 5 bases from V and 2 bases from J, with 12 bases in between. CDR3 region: CASSLSAGNYGYTF. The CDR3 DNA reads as TGTGCCAGCAGCCTCTCAGCAGGGAACTATGGCTACACCTTC. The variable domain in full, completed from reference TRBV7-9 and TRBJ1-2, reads DTGVSQNPRHKITKRGQNVTFRCDPISEHNRLYWYRQTLGQGPEFLTYFQNEAQLEKSRLLSDRFSAERPKGSFSTLEIQRTEQGDSAMYLCASSLSAGNYGYTFGSGTRLTVV.

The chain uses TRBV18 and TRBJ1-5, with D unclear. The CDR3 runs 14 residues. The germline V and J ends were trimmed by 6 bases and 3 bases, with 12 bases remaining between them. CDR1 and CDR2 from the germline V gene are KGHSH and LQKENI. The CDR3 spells CASSAGGFNQPQHF. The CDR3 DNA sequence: TGTGCCAGCTCGGCGGGTGGTTTCAATCAGCCCCAGCATTTT.

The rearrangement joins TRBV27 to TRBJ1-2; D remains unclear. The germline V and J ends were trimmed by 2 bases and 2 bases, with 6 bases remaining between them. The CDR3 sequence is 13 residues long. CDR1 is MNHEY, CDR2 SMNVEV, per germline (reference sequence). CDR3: CASSLGGNYGYTF. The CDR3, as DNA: TGTGCCAGCAGTTTAGGAGGGAACTATGGCTACACCTTC.

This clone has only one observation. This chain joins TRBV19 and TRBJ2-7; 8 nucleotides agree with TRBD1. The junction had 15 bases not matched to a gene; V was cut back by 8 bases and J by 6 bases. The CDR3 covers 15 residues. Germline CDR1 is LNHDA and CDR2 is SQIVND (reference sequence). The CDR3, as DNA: TGTGCCAGTGGTTCCCAGGCAGGGGGCCTCCTCGAGCAGTACTTC. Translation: CASGSQAGGLLEQYF.